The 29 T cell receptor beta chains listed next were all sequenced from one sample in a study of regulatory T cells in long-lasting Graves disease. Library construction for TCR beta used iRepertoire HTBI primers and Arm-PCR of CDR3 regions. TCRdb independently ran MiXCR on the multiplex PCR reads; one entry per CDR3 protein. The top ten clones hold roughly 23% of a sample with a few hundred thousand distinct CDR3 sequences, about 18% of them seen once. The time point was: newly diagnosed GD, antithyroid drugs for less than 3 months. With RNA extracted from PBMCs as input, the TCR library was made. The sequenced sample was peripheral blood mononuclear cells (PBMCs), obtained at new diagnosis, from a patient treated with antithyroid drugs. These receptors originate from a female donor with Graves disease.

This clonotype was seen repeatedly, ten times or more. The CDR3 spells CASCDRQLNEQFF. CDR3 nucleotide sequence: TGTGCCTCCTGCGATAGGCAGCTCAATGAGCAGTTCTTC. The chain joins TRBV19 to TRBJ2-1; D is undetermined. Germline values: CDR1 LNHDA, CDR2 SQIVND (reference sequence). V was cut by 11 bases and J by 6 bases, with 17 bases left in between. CDR3 length equals 13 residues.

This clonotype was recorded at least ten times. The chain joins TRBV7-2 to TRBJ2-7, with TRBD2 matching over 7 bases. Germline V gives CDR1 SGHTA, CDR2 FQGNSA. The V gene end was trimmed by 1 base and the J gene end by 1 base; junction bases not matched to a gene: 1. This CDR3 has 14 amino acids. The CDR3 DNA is TGTGCCAGCAGCTTAGAAGCGGGATCCTACGAGCAGTACTTC. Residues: CASSLEAGSYEQYF.

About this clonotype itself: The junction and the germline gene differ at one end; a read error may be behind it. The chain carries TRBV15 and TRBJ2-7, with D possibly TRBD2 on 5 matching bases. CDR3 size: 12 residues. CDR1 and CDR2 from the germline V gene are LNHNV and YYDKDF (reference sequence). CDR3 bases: TGTGCCATCAGCAACACGGGATACGAGCAGTACTTC. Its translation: CAISNTGYEQYF.

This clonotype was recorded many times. The CDR3 sequence: CASSRGLQGYTF. The CDR3 bases are TGTGCCAGTAGTAGAGGACTCCAGGGCTACACCTTC. J is TRBJ1-2 and V is TRBV19; no clear D gene. The CDR3 covers 12 residues. Germline CDR1 LNHDA, CDR2 SQIVND (reference sequence). Trimming took 4 bases from V and 8 from J, leaving 11 bases between them.

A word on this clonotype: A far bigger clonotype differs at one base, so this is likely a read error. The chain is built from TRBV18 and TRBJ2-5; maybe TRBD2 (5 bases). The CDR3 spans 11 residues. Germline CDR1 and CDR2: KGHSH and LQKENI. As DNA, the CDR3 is TGTGCCAGCTCACCACGCACTAGTCAGGTCTTC. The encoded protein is CASSPRTSQVF.

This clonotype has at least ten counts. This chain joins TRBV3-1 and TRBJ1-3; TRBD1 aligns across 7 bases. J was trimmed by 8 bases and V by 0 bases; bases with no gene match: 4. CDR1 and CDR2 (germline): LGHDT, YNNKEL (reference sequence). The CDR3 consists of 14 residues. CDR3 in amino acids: CASSQETRGDTIYF. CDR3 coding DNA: TGTGCCAGCAGCCAAGAGACCAGGGGGGACACCATATATTTT.

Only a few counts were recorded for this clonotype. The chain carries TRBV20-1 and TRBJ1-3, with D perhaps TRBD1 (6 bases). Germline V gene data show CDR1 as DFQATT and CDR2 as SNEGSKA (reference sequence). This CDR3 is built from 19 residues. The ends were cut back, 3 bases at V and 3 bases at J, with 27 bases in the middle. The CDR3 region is CSASPLIRRTGFRGNTIYF. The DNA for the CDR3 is TGCAGTGCTAGCCCCCTAATCCGTCGCACAGGGTTCCGTGGAAACACCATATATTTT.

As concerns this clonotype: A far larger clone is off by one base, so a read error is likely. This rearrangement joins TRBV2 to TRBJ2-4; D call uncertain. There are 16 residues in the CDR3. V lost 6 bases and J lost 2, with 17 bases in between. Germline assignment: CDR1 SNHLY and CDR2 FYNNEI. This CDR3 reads CASRPLRRLTKNIQYF. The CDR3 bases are TGTGCCAGCAGGCCATTGAGAAGGCTAACCAAAAACATTCAGTACTTC.

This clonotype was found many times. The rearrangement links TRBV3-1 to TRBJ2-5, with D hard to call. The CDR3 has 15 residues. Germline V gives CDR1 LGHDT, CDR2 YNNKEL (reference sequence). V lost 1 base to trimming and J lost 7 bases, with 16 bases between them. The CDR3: CASSQGITGVVTQYF. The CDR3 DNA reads TGTGCCAGCAGCCAAGGAATCACGGGTGTGGTGACCCAGTACTTC.

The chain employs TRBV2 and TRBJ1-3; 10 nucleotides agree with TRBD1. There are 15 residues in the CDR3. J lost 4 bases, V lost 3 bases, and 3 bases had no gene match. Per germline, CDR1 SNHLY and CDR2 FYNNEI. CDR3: CASSDGTGAGNTIYF. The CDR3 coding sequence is TGTGCCAGCAGTGACGGGACAGGGGCAGGAAACACCATATATTTT.

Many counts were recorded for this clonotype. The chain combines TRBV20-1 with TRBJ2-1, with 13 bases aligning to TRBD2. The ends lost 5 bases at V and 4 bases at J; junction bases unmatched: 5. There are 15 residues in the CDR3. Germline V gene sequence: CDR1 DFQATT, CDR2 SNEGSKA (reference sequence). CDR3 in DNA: TGCAGTGCTTTAGGGACTAGCGGGATTTACAATGAGCAGTTCTTC. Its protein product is CSALGTSGIYNEQFF.

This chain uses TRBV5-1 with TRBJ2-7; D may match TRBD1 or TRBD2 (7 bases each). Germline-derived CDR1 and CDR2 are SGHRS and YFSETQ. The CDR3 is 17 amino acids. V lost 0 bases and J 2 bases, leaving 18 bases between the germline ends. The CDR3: CASSLEGGGTETYEQYF. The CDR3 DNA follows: TGCGCCAGCAGCTTGGAGGGAGGGGGCACGGAGACCTACGAGCAGTACTTC.

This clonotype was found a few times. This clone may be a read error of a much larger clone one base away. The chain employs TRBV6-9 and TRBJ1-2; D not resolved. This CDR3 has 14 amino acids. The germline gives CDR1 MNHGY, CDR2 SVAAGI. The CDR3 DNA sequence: TGTGCCAGCAGTTACGACGTTTTAAACTATAGCTACACCTTC. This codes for CASSYDVLNYSYTF.

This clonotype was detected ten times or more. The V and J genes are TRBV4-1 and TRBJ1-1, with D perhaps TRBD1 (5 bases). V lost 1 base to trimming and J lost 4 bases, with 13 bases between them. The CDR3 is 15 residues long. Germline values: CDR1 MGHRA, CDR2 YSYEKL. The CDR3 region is CASSQGNQGRTEAFF. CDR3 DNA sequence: TGCGCCAGCAGCCAAGGAAACCAGGGCCGCACTGAAGCTTTCTTT.

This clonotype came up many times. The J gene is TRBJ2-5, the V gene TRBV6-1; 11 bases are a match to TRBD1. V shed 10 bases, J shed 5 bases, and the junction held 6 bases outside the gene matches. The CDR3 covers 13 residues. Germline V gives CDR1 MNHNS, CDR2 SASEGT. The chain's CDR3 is CATGQGAEETQYF. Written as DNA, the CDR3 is TGTGCCACCGGACAGGGGGCAGAGGAGACCCAGTACTTC.

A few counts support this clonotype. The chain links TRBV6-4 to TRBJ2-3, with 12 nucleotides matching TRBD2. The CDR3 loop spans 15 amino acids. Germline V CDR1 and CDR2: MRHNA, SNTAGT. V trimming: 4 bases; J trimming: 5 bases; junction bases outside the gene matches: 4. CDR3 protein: CASSVLAGGIDTQYF. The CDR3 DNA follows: TGTGCCAGCAGTGTTCTAGCGGGAGGGATAGATACGCAGTATTTT.

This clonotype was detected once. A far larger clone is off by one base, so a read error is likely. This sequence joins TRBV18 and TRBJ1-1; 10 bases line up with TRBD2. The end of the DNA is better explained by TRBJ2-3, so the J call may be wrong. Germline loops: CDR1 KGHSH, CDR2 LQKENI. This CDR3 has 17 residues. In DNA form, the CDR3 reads TGTGCCAGCTCACCGGATACTAGCGGGACCCTCACAGATACGCAGTATTTT. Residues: CASSPDTSGTLTDTQYF.

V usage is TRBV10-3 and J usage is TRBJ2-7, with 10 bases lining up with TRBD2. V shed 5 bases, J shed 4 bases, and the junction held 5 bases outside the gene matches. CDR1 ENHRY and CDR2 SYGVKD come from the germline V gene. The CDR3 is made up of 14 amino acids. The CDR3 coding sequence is TGTGCCATCAGTAGCGGGAGGGCCGGGTACGAGCAGTACTTC. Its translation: CAISSGRAGYEQYF.

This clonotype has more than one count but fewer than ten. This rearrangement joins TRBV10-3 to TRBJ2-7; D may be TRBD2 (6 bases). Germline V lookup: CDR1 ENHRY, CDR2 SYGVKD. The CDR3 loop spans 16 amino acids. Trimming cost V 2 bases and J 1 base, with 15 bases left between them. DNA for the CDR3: TGTGCCATCAGTGAGCCCTTTCTAGCGAAATCCTACGAGCAGTACTTC. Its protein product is CAISEPFLAKSYEQYF.

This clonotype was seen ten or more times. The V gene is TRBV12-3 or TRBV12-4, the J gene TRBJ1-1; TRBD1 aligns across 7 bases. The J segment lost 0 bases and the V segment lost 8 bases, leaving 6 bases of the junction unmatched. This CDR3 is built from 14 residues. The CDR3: CASGGTAMNTEAFF. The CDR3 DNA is TGTGCCAGCGGGGGGACAGCCATGAACACTGAAGCTTTCTTT.

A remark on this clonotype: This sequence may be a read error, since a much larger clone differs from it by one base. CDR3 nucleotides: TGCGCCAGCAGCCCTCTGACAGGGGGGAGCACCGGGGAGCTGTTTTTT. Residues: CASSPLTGGSTGELFF. J is TRBJ2-2 and V is TRBV5-1, with TRBD1 matching over 9 bases. Germline V gene sequence: CDR1 SGHRS, CDR2 YFSETQ. The CDR3 runs 16 residues. The ends lost 4 bases at V and 4 bases at J; junction bases unmatched: 8.

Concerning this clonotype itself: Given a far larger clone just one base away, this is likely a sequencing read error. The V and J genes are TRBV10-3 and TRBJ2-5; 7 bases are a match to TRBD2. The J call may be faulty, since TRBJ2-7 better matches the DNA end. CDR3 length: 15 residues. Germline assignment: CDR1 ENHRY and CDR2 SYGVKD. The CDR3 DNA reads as TGTGCCATCAGTGCCCGGACTAGAGGGAGGCCCGAGCAGTACTTC. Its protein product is CAISARTRGRPEQYF.

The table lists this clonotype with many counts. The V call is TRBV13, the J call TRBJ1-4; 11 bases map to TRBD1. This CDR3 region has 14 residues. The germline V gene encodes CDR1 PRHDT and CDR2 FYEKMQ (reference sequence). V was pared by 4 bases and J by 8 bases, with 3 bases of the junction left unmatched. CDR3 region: CASSSGTGGEKLFF. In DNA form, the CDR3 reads TGTGCCAGCAGCTCGGGGACAGGGGGGGAAAAACTGTTTTTT. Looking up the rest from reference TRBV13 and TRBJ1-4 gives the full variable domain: AAGVIQSPRHLIKEKRETATLKCYPIPRHDTVYWYQQGPGQDPQFLISFYEKMQSDKGSIPDRFSAQQFSDYHSELNMSSLELGDSALYFCASSSGTGGEKLFFGSGTQLSVL.

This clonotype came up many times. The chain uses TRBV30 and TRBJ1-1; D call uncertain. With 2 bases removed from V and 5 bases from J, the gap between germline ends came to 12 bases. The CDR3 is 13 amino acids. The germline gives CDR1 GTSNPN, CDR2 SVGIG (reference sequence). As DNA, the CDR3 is TGTGCCTGGAGTACCACCTGGGCGACTGAAGCTTTCTTT. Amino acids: CAWSTTWATEAFF.

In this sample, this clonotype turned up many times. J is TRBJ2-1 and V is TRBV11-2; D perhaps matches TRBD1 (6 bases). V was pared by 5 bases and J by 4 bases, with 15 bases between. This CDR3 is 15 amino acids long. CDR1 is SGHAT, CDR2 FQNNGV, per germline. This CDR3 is CASSGSGAAYNEQFF. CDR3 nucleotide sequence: TGTGCCAGCAGCGGATCAGGGGCGGCATACAATGAGCAGTTCTTC.

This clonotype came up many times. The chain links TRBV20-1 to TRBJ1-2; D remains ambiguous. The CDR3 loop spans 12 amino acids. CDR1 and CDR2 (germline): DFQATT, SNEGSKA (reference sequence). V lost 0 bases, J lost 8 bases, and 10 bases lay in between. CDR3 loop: CSARDGLEGYTF. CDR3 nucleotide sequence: TGCAGTGCTAGAGATGGGTTAGAAGGCTACACCTTC.

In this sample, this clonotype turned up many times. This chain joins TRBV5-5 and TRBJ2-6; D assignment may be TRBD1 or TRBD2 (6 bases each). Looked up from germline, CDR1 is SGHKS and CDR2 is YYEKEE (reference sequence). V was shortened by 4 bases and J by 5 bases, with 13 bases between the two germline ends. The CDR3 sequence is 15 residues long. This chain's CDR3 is CASSGVGGRANVLTF. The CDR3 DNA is TGTGCCAGCAGCGGGGTCGGGGGCAGGGCCAACGTCCTGACTTTC.

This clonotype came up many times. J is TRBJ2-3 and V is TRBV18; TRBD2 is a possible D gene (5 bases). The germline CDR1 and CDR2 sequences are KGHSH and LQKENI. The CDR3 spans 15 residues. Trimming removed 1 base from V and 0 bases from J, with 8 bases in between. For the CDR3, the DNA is TGTGCCAGCTCACCACTAGCGACTAGCACAGATACGCAGTATTTT. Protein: CASSPLATSTDTQYF.

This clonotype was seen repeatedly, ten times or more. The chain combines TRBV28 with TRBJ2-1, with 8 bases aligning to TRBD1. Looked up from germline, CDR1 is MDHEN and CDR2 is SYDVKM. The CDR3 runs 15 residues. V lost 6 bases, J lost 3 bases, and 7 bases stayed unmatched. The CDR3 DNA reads TGTGCCAGCAGAGTAGGACAGGGTTACTACAATGAGCAGTTCTTC. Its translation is CASRVGQGYYNEQFF. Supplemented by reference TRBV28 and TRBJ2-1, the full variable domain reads DVKVTQSSRYLVKRTGEKVFLECVQDMDHENMFWYRQDPGLGLRLIYFSYDVKMKEKGDIPEGYSVSREKKERFSLILESASTNQTSMYLCASRVGQGYYNEQFFGPGTRLTVL.